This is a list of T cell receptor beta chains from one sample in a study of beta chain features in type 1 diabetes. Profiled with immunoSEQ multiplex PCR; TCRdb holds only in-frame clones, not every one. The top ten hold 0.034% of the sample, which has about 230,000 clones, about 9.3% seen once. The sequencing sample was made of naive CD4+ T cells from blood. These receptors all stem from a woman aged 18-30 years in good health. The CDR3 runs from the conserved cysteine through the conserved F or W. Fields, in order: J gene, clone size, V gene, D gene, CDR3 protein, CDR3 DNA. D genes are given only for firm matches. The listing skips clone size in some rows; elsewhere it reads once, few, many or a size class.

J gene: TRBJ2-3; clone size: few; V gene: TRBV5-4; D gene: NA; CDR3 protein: CASRSSAAPDTQYF; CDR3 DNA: TGTGCCAGCCGTTCTAGCGCGGCCCCAGATACGCAGTATTTT
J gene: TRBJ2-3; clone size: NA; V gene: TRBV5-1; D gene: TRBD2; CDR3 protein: CASSPLAGDDTQYF; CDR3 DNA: TGCGCCAGCAGCCCTCTAGCGGGAGACGATACGCAGTATTTT
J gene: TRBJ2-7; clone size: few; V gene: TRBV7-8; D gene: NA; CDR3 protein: CASSLRGGPSYEQYF; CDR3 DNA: TGTGCCAGCAGCTTAAGGGGGGGACCCTCCTACGAGCAGTACTTC
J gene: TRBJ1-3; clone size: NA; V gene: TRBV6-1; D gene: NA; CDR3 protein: CASSKQGTGNTIYF; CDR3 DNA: TGTGCCAGCAGTAAGCAGGGAACTGGAAACACCATATATTTT
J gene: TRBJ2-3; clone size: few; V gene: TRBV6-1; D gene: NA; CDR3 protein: CASTAQAVMSWSQYF; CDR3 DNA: TGTGCCAGCACGGCACAAGCGGTGATGAGTTGGTCGCAGTATTTT
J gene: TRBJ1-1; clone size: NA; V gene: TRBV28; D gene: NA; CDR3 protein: CASTVQGTTEAFF; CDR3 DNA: TGTGCCAGCACCGTACAGGGTACCACTGAAGCTTTCTTT
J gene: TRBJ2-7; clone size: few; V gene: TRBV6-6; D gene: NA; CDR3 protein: CASRVTGYEQYF; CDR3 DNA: TGTGCCAGCAGGGTGACTGGGTACGAGCAGTACTTC
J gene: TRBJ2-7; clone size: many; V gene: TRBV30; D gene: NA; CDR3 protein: CAWSLHGSYEQYF; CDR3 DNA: TGTGCCTGGAGCCTACACGGGTCGTACGAGCAGTACTTC
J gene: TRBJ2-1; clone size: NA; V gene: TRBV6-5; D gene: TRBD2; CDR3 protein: CASSSSRGETYNEQFF; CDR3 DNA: TGTGCCAGCAGTTCCTCACGGGGGGAAACCTACAATGAGCAGTTCTTC
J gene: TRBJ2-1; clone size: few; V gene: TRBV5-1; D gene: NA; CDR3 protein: CASSPGVQGSGNEQFF; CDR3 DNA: TGCGCCAGCAGCCCTGGGGTTCAGGGGTCCGGCAATGAGCAGTTCTTC
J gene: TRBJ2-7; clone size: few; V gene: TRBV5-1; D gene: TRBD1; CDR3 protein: CASSLGQGSYEQYF; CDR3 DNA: TGCGCCAGCAGCCTGGGACAGGGATCCTACGAGCAGTACTTC
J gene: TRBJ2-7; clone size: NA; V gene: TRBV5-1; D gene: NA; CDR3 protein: CASSEDSSYYEQYF; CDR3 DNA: TGCGCCAGCAGCGAGGACAGTTCCTACTACGAGCAGTACTTC
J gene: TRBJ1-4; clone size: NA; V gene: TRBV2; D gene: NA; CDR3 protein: CASSEATGGKLFF; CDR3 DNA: TGTGCCAGCAGTGAAGCCACGGGGGGAAAACTGTTTTTT
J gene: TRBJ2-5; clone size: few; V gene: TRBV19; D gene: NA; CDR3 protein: CASSPRGTVLQETQYF; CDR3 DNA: TGTGCCAGTAGTCCGCGCGGGACAGTCTTACAAGAGACCCAGTACTTC
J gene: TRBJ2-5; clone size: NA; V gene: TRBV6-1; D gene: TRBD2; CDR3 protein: CASSSREGKETQYF; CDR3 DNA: TGTGCCAGCAGTTCCAGGGAGGGAAAAGAGACCCAGTACTTC
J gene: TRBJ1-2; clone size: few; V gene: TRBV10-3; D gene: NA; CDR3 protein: CAISETGSGYTF; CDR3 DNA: TGTGCCATCAGCGAGACAGGCAGTGGCTACACCTTC
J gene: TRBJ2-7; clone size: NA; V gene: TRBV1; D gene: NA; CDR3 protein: CTSSQDRSAKYYEQYF; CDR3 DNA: TGCACCAGCAGCCAAGATCGGTCTGCAAAATACTACGAGCAGTACTTC
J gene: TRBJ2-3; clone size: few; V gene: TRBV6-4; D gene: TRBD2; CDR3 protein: CASSKTSGVPDTQYF; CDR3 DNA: TGCGCCAGCAGTAAGACTAGCGGGGTCCCAGATACGCAGTATTTT
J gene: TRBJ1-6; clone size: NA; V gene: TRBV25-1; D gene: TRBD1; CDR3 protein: CASSDSRQGALSPLHF; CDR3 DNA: TGTGCCAGCAGTGATTCCCGACAGGGGGCTTTGTCACCCCTCCACTTT
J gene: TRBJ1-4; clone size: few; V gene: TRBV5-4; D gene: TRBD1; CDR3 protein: CASSPQGENEKLFF; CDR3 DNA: TGTGCCAGTAGTCCCCAGGGGGAGAATGAAAAACTGTTTTTT
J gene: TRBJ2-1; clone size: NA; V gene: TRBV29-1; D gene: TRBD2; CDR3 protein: CSVESGGKGHEQFF; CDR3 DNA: TGCAGCGTTGAGTCGGGGGGGAAGGGTCATGAGCAGTTCTTC
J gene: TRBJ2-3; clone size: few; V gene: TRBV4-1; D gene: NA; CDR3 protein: CASSQGGPGTDTQYF; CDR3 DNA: TGCGCCAGCAGCCAAGGGGGGCCGGGGACAGATACGCAGTATTTT
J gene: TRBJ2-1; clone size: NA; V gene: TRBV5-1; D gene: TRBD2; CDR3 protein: CASSLRTSANEQFF; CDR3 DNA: TGCGCCAGCAGCTTACGAACTAGCGCCAATGAGCAGTTCTTC
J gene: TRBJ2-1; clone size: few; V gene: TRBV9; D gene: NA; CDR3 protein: CASSVQGGNEQFF; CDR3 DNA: TGTGCCAGCAGCGTCCAGGGGGGCAATGAGCAGTTCTTC
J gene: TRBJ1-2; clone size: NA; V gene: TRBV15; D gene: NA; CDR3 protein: CATSRSGQYGYTF; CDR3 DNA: TGTGCCACCAGCAGGAGTGGACAGTACGGCTACACCTTC
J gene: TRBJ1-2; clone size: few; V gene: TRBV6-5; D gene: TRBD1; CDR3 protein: CASSNSRGLGYTF; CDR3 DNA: TGTGCCAGCAGTAACTCGAGGGGGCTGGGCTACACCTTC
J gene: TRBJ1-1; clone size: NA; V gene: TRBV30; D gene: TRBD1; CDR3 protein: CAWSVGWDRGRKTEAFF; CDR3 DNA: TGTGCCTGGAGTGTAGGGTGGGACAGGGGGCGGAAAACTGAAGCTTTCTTT
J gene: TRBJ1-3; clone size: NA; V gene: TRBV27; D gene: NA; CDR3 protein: CASTGVSSGNTIYF; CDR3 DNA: TGTGCCAGCACAGGGGTGAGCTCTGGAAACACCATATATTTT
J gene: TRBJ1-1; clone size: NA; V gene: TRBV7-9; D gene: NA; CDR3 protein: CASSLGGEGTEAFF; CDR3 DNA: TGTGCCAGCAGCTTAGGTGGGGAGGGCACTGAAGCTTTCTTT
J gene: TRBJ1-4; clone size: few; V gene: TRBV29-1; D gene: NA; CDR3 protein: CSVSAGNEKLFF; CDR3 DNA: TGCAGCGTTTCAGCAGGGAATGAAAAACTGTTTTTT
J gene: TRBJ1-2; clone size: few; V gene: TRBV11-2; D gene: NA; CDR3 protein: CASSLGGAQRGYTF; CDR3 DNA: TGTGCCAGCAGCTTAGGCGGGGCCCAGCGGGGCTACACCTTC
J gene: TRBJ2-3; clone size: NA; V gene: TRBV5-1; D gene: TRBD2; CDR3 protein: CASSLGSAGDHTDTQYF; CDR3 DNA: TGCGCCAGCAGCTTGGGGTCCGCGGGAGACCACACAGATACGCAGTATTTT
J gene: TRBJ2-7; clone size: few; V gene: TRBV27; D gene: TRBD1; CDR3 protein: CASRQGVSYEQYF; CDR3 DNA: TGTGCCAGCAGACAGGGGGTAAGCTACGAGCAGTACTTC
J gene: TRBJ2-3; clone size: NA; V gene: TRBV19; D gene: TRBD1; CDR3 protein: CASSGPGTGAGDTQYF; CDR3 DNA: TGTGCCAGTAGTGGCCCCGGGACAGGGGCTGGAGATACGCAGTATTTT
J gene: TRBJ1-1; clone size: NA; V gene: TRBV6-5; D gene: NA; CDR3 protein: CASTRQAQGTEAFF; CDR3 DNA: TGTGCCAGCACTCGACAGGCCCAGGGCACTGAAGCTTTCTTT
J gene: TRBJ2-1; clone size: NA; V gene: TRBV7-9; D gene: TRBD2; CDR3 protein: CASSAGTSGRAWYNEQFF; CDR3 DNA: TGTGCCAGCAGCGCCGGGACTAGCGGGAGGGCCTGGTACAATGAGCAGTTCTTC
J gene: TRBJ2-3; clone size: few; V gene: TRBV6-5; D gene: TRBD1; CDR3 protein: CASSYFGTGLTDTQYF; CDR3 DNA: TGTGCCAGCAGTTACTTCGGGACAGGGCTCACAGATACGCAGTATTTT
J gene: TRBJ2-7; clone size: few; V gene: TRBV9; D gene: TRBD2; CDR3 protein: CASSDPGRPYEQYF; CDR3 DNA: TGTGCCAGCAGCGACCCCGGGAGGCCCTACGAGCAGTACTTC
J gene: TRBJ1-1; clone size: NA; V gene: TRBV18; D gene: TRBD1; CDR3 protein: CASSPILQGAGDTEAFF; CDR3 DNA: TGTGCCAGCTCACCAATCTTACAGGGGGCGGGGGACACTGAAGCTTTCTTT
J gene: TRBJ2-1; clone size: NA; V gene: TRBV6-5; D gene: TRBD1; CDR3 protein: CASRGTGLLEQFF; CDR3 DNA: TGTGCCAGCCGCGGGACAGGGCTGCTTGAGCAGTTCTTC
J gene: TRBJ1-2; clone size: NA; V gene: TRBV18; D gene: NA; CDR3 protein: CASSPPLAPYGYTF; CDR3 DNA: TGTGCCAGCTCACCACCTTTAGCTCCCTATGGCTACACCTTC
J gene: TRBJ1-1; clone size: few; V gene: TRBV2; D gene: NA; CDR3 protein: CASMWSVNTEAFF; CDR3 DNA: TGTGCCAGCATGTGGTCGGTGAACACTGAAGCTTTCTTT
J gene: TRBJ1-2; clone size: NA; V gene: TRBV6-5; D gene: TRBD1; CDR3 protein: CASSSGQGSGYTF; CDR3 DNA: TGTGCCAGCAGTTCGGGACAGGGCTCTGGCTACACCTTC
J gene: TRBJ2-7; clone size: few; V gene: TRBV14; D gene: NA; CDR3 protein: CASSQGSEQYF; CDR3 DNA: TGTGCCAGCAGCCAAGGGAGCGAGCAGTACTTC
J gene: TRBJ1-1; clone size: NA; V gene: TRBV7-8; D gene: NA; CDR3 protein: CASSGSGTEAFF; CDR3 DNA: TGTGCCAGCAGCGGGAGTGGCACTGAAGCTTTCTTT
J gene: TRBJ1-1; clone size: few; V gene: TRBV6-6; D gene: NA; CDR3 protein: CASIGQTAFF; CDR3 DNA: TGTGCCAGCATTGGCCAAACAGCTTTCTTT
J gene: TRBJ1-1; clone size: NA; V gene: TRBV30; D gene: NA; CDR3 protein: CAWDPGTPKGNTEAFF; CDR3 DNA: TGTGCCTGGGATCCCGGGACTCCCAAGGGGAACACTGAAGCTTTCTTT
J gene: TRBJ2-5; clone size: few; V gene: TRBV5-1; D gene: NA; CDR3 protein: CASSSGLQETQYF; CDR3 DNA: TGCGCCAGCAGCTCGGGACTCCAAGAGACCCAGTACTTC
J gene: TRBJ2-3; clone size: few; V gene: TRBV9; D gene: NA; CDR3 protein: CASSVGVRTDTQYF; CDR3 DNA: TGTGCCAGCAGCGTAGGAGTCCGGACAGATACGCAGTATTTT
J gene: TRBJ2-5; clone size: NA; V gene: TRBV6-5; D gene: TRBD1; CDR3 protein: CASSPYRGETQYF; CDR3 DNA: TGTGCCAGCAGCCCCTACAGGGGAGAGACCCAGTACTTC
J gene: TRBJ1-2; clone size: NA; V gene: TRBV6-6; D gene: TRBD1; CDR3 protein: CASSYGTGNYGYTF; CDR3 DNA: TGTGCCAGCAGTTACGGGACAGGGAACTATGGCTACACCTTC